The following is a T cell receptor beta chain sequence with its context. This sample includes further DNA sequences coding for the same CDR3. This record comes from a study of blood T cell repertoires in COVID-19. Profiled with immunoSEQ multiplex PCR; TCRdb holds only in-frame clones, not every one. Of about 85,000 clones listed, almost 85% are singletons. This CDR3 is built from 14 residues. With 4 bases clipped from V and 9 bases from J, the junction kept 6 bases outside the gene matches. Germline-derived CDR1 and CDR2 are SGHRS and YFSETQ. This sequence joins TRBV5-1 and TRBJ1-6, with 8 nucleotides matching TRBD1. This receptor was obtained from an elderly woman with acute or convalescent COVID-19. The sequencing sample was made of peripheral blood. CDR3 in DNA: TGCGCCAGCAGCGCCGGACAGGGTAGTTCACCCCTCCACTTT. Translation gives CASSAGQGSSPLHF.